This T cell receptor (beta chain) emerged from a study of tumor-infiltrating lymphocytes in primary liver carcinoma. Total RNA amounting to around 450 ng was the source from which TCR beta cDNA was made with a constant-region primer. Modified slightly, ARM-PCR produced TCR beta libraries over three nested multiplex PCR rounds. Primers for the first two PCR rounds were TRBV1-TRBV30 forward primers and a C-beta reverse primer (about 9 cycles per round). TCRdb analysed the multiplex PCR reads with MiXCR anew, one entry per CDR3 protein. The sample contains 90,000 to 150,000 distinct CDR3 sequences, about 68% of which appear only once. Both RNA and DNA were isolated together from approximately 22-30 mg of bulk tissue that had not been sorted. This CDR3 is 15 amino acids long. Germline values: CDR1 MDHEN, CDR2 SYDVKM. Concerning this clonotype itself: Its antigen is currently unknown. At one end, the junction sequence differs from germline, possibly due to a read error.

Study results and caveats: Less overlap was seen in tumor-adjacent and tumor-blood pairs than in tumor region pairs.

The sequence was obtained from a woman aged 60 to 75 with primary liver carcinoma and hepatitis B virus infection. The gene calls are TRBV28 and TRBJ1-2; D remains unclear. Sequenced material: liver tumor tissue from sampling region 1. Subset indicated: tumor region T1, superior pole. The chain's CDR3 is CVSSSDAGFNYGYAF. The CDR3 bases are TGTGTCAGCAGTTCCGATGCGGGATTTAACTATGGCTACGCCTTC.